The TCR beta chain under discussion was sequenced for a study of vaccination effects on CD4 cells after COVID-19. Turning to the study itself: Of the BNT162b2 and mRNA-1273 vaccines, participants received two doses of one or the other.

Trimming cost V 6 bases and J 2 bases, with 10 bases left between them. In germline, CDR1 is SGHDT, CDR2 YYEEEE. The CDR3 totals 13 residues. Profiling relied on immunoSEQ multiplex PCR, and the TCRdb table lists in-frame clones only, not all of them. The table lists 40,000 to 50,000 clones, approximately 80% of them singletons. Antigen-specific CD4+ T cells were first expanded with viral peptide pools by the ViraFEST assay and only then sequenced. Cultured cells yielded isolated CD4+ T cells after 10 days. The vaccine recipients had no prior SARS-CoV-2 infection, with negative nucleocapsid antibodies. A note on this clone: No antigen is known for it.

This sequence originates from a human donor who received a COVID-19 vaccine. The material was CD4+ T cells from PBMCs cultured with HCoV-NL63 spike peptides, obtained before COVID-19 vaccination. The rearrangement uses TRBV5-6 and TRBJ2-3; D gene unclear. The CDR3: CASTRDFTDTQYF. The DNA for the CDR3 is TGTGCCAGCACCAGAGACTTCACAGATACGCAGTATTTT.